The T cell receptor (beta chain) under discussion was sequenced for a study of long-term antiretroviral therapy in people with HIV. Of note for this clone: As yet, its antigen is unknown.

The assay used was immunoSEQ (version v3.0), run at survey level. The method was immunoSEQ multiplex PCR; TCRdb's version includes in-frame clones alone and lacks a portion of them. The top ten clones hold around 5% of a sample with some 40,000 clones, over 75% of them seen once. The CDR3 loop spans 15 amino acids. Germline V lookup: CDR1 SGDLS, CDR2 YYNGEE. J was trimmed by 2 bases and V by 0 bases; bases with no gene match: 5. Study-wide results and caveats: Blood was collected between 2004 and 2017, possibly under older ART regimens.

This sequence was found in a man between 18 and 29 years old with HIV. The V gene is TRBV9, the J gene TRBJ2-7, with 7 positions matching TRBD1. Sequenced material: unsorted PBMCs, taken 1.5 years after starting antiretroviral therapy. CDR3: CASSVGGTETYEQYF. In nucleotides, the CDR3 is TGTGCCAGCAGCGTAGGAGGGACAGAGACCTACGAGCAGTACTTC.